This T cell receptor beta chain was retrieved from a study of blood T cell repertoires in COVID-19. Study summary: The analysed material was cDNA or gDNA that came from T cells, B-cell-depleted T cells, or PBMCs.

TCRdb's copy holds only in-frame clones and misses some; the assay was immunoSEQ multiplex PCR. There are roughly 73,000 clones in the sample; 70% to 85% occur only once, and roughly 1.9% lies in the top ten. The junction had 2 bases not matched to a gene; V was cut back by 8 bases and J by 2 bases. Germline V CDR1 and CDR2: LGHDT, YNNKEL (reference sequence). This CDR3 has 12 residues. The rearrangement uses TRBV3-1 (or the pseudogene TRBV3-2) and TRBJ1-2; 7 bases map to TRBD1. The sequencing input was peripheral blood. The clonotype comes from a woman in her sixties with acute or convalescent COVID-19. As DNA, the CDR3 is TGTGCCAGCCTGGACAGGAACTATGGCTACACCTTC. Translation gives CASLDRNYGYTF.